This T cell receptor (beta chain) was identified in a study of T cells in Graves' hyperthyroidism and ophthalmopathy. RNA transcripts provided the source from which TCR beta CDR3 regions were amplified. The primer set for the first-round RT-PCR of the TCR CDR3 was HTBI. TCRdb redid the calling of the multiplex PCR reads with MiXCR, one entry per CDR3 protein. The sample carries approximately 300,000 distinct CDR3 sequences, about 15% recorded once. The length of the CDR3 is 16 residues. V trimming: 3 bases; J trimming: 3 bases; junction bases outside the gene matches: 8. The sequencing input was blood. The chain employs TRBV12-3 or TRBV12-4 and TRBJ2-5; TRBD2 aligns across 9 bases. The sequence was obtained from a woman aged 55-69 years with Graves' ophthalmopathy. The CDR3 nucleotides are TGTGCCAGCAGTTTCGTTTTTTCTAGCGGGAAAGAGACCCAGTACTTC. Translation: CASSFVFSSGKETQYF.